Each of the 27 T cell receptor beta chains below was sequenced from the same sample in a study of T cells in Graves' hyperthyroidism and ophthalmopathy. TCR beta CDR3 regions were amplified from RNA transcripts. Primed by the HTBI set, a first-round RT-PCR was run on the TCR CDR3. TCRdb called the multiplex PCR reads again in MiXCR, with one record for every CDR3 protein. The sample has approximately 480,000 distinct CDR3 sequences; less than 25% are singletons. What was sequenced was blood. These receptors were taken from a man aged 18 to 30 with Graves' hyperthyroidism.

This clonotype showed up many times. The chain combines TRBV5-1 with TRBJ1-5, with D maybe TRBD1 (6 bases). Germline values: CDR1 SGHRS, CDR2 YFSETQ. Between the trimmed V and J ends, which lost 1 base and 5 bases, there was a span of 7 bases. The CDR3 spans 13 residues. CDR3 in amino acids: CASSLTGHQPQHF. CDR3 coding DNA: TGCGCCAGCAGCTTGACAGGGCATCAGCCCCAGCATTTT.

The V gene is TRBV6-5, the J gene TRBJ1-6; perhaps TRBD1 as D (5 bases). Germline lookup yields CDR1 MNHEY and CDR2 SVGAGI. V was clipped by 4 bases and J by 0 bases, with 10 bases between them. The CDR3 totals 16 residues. CDR3: CASSSLRGSYNSPLHF. Written as DNA, the CDR3 is TGTGCCAGCAGTTCACTTAGGGGCTCCTATAATTCACCCCTCCACTTT.

The chain combines TRBV2 with TRBJ1-5; a possible D gene is TRBD1 (6 bases). CDR3 length: 17 residues. The germline V and J ends were trimmed by 3 bases and 5 bases, with 20 bases remaining between them. Germline V gene data show CDR1 as SNHLY and CDR2 as FYNNEI. The CDR3 DNA reads TGTGCCAGCAGTGACCTTCCGACAGGCTGGGGGTATCAGCCCCAGCATTTT. The encoded protein is CASSDLPTGWGYQPQHF.

On this clonotype itself: A much larger clone sits a single nucleotide away, making a read error possible. V is TRBV2 and J is TRBJ1-2, with TRBD1 identical over 7 bases. The length of the CDR3 is 13 residues. The germline gives CDR1 SNHLY, CDR2 FYNNEI. Here the CDR3 DNA reads TGTTCCAGCAGCCAGACAGGGCTCTATGGCTACACCTTC. Its translation is CSSSQTGLYGYTF.

The chain uses TRBV5-1 and TRBJ2-2, with a tentative D call TRBD1 (6 bases). This CDR3 spans 15 amino acids. In germline, CDR1 is SGHRS, CDR2 YFSETQ. With 2 bases removed from V and 3 bases from J, the gap between germline ends came to 11 bases. The CDR3 region is CASSFGQTYTGELFF. DNA for the CDR3: TGCGCCAGCAGCTTCGGACAGACCTACACCGGGGAGCTGTTTTTT.

This chain connects TRBV7-8 to TRBJ2-5, with D possibly TRBD1 on 6 matching bases. The CDR3 length is 15 residues. Germline CDR1 and CDR2: SGHVS and FQNEAQ. V lost 2 bases to trimming and J lost 7 bases, with 17 bases between them. Here the CDR3 DNA reads TGTGCCAGCAGCTTAACGGGACAAGGAGAGCGGACCCAGTACTTC. Protein sequence: CASSLTGQGERTQYF.

The CDR3 loop is CASSLGQLSGNTIYF. CDR3 in DNA: TGTGCCAGCAGCTTAGGGCAGCTCTCTGGAAACACCATATATTTT. The V gene is TRBV7-2, the J gene TRBJ1-3; no reliable D call. CDR3 size: 15 residues. From germline, CDR1 is SGHTA and CDR2 FQGNSA. Between the trimmed V and J ends, which lost 1 base and 0 bases, there was a span of 7 bases.

This clonotype was observed at least ten times. This sequence joins TRBV4-1 and TRBJ1-5, with D possibly matching TRBD1 (5 bases). Per germline, CDR1 MGHRA and CDR2 YSYEKL. The CDR3 runs to 17 residues. Deletions cut 4 bases from V and 2 bases from J, with 18 bases between. The CDR3 DNA reads TGCGCCAGCAGCCGCTTTGGGGGAACGGTCGGCAATCAGCCCCAGCATTTT. Its protein is CASSRFGGTVGNQPQHF.

The gene calls are TRBV20-1 and TRBJ1-5, with D possibly being TRBD1 (5 bases). The CDR3 contains 13 residues. Germline loops: CDR1 DFQATT, CDR2 SNEGSKA (reference sequence). The CDR3 sequence is CSVGEGSNQPQHF. CDR3 bases: TGCTCAGTGGGGGAGGGGAGCAATCAGCCCCAGCATTTT.

The chain uses TRBV7-9 and TRBJ1-3, with D unresolved. V lost 8 bases, J lost 1 base, and 12 bases lay in between. The CDR3 extends over 14 amino acids. Germline V gene lookup returns CDR1 SEHNR and CDR2 FQNEAQ (reference sequence). CDR3 in DNA: TGTGCCAGCTTCAGGCGGGGTTCTGGAAACACCATATATTTT. It is translated as CASFRRGSGNTIYF.

This clonotype appeared many times. The rearrangement uses TRBV6-1 and TRBJ2-5; a weak D match, TRBD1 (6 bases). The CDR3 runs 17 residues. The V gene lost 4 bases and the J gene lost 3 bases, with 21 bases spanning the gap. CDR1 and CDR2 (germline): MNHNS, SASEGT. The CDR3 loop reads CASSAIIPGTYKETQYF. Written as DNA, the CDR3 is TGTGCCAGCAGTGCAATCATCCCCGGGACATACAAAGAGACCCAGTACTTC.

CDR3 in DNA: TGTGCCAGCAGTTACCGGGAAGGGATTCGGCAGCACGGAAACACCATATATTTT. Its translation: CASSYREGIRQHGNTIYF. The genes are TRBV6-2 or TRBV6-3 and TRBJ1-3, with D hard to call. Per the germline V gene, CDR1 is MNHEY and CDR2 is SVGEGT. This CDR3 comprises 18 residues. V lost 2 bases to trimming and J lost 4 bases, with 21 bases between them.

The chain combines TRBV20-1 with TRBJ2-7; D possibly matches TRBD1 or TRBD2 (5 bases each). Germline V gene lookup returns CDR1 DFQATT and CDR2 SNEGSKA (reference sequence). CDR3 size: 18 residues. Trimming shortened V by 3 bases and J by 3 bases, and 27 bases separated the two germline ends. The CDR3 is CSASSRDGASFYGYEQYF. DNA for the CDR3: TGCAGTGCTAGCTCCCGGGACGGGGCCTCCTTCTACGGCTACGAGCAGTACTTC.

This clonotype was detected many times. Here the CDR3 reads CATSNAGELGQPQHF. The DNA of the CDR3 is TGTGCCACCAGCAATGCAGGGGAGTTGGGACAGCCCCAGCATTTT. V gene TRBV15 combines with J gene TRBJ1-5; D is possibly TRBD1 (6 bases). This CDR3 is 15 amino acids long. Looked up from germline, CDR1 is LNHNV and CDR2 is YYDKDF (reference sequence). Trimming pared 4 bases from V and 7 bases from J, leaving 17 bases between.

Ten or more counts support this clonotype. The chain links TRBV6-1 to TRBJ2-2; D is unclear. Trimming shortened V by 0 bases and J by 4 bases, and 9 bases separated the two germline ends. In germline, CDR1 is MNHNS, CDR2 SASEGT. CDR3 length: 15 amino acids. DNA for the CDR3: TGTGCCAGCAGTGAAGCGGCAGACGGCACCGGGGAGCTGTTTTTT. It encodes CASSEAADGTGELFF.

The rearrangement uses TRBV5-1 and TRBJ1-1, with D unresolved. The germline V and J ends were trimmed by 2 bases and 8 bases, with 16 bases remaining between them. The CDR3 is 14 amino acids. CDR1 is SGHRS, CDR2 YFSETQ, per germline. CDR3 residues: CASSFGGPSREAFF. Written as DNA, the CDR3 is TGCGCCAGCAGCTTTGGTGGGCCGTCGCGGGAAGCTTTCTTT.

In its sample, this clonotype was seen a few times. The chain has TRBV3-1 and TRBJ1-5, with D unresolved. Trimming stripped 3 bases from V and 4 bases from J, with 10 bases between. Germline V gene lookup returns CDR1 LGHDT and CDR2 YNNKEL (reference sequence). This CDR3 is 14 amino acids long. The CDR3 DNA reads as TGTGCCAGCAGCCAGGCGTGGGGAAATCAGCCCCAGCATTTT. This gives the protein CASSQAWGNQPQHF.

On this clonotype: This clone may be a read error of a much larger clone one base away. The CDR3 does not close with the conserved phenylalanine or tryptophan, likely indicating a read error. The rearrangement links TRBV5-4 to TRBJ1-5; 7 bases agree with TRBD1. V dropped 5 bases and J dropped 4; count of bases not matched to a gene: 9. Germline CDR1 and CDR2: SGHNT and YYREEE (reference sequence). The CDR3 runs 15 residues. CDR3 residues: CASSPGRGWNQPQHV. The CDR3 DNA reads TGTGCCAGCAGTCCGGGCAGGGGGTGGAATCAGCCCCAGCATGTT.

V and J are TRBV5-1 and TRBJ2-2; TRBD1 agrees at 9 bases. CDR1 is SGHRS, CDR2 YFSETQ, per germline. Trimming took 4 bases from V and 4 from J; bases not matched to a gene: 5. The CDR3 is 15 residues long. The DNA for the CDR3 is TGCGCCAGCAGCCGGACAGGGGACCTCACCGGGGAGCTGTTTTTT. This translates into CASSRTGDLTGELFF.

In this sample, this clonotype turned up many times. The rearrangement links TRBV6-5 to TRBJ1-1, with 7 bases fitting TRBD1. The germline CDR1 and CDR2 sequences are MNHEY and SVGAGI. The CDR3 contains 14 residues. V was clipped by 2 bases and J by 3 bases; unmatched bases: 3. CDR3 in amino acids: CASSYGTEYTEAFF. The CDR3 nucleotides are TGTGCCAGCAGTTACGGGACAGAGTACACTGAAGCTTTCTTT.

This clonotype occurred a few times. This chain links TRBV2 with TRBJ1-6, with D perhaps matching TRBD1 (5 bases). The CDR3 length is 15 residues. Germline V gene sequence: CDR1 SNHLY, CDR2 FYNNEI. The V gene lost 9 bases and the J gene lost 8 bases, with 20 bases spanning the gap. CDR3 loop: CASTQGGTRHSPLHF. Written as DNA, the CDR3 is TGTGCCAGTACTCAGGGCGGGACCAGGCATTCACCCCTCCACTTT.

This clonotype was counted ten times or more. The gene calls are TRBV2 and TRBJ2-2; 12 bases match TRBD2. The CDR3 length is 17 residues. Germline loops: CDR1 SNHLY, CDR2 FYNNEI. Unmatched junction bases numbered 10, after V lost 8 bases and J lost 3 bases. CDR3: CASVGPGLAGYTGELFF. The CDR3 DNA is TGTGCCAGCGTCGGACCCGGACTAGCGGGATACACCGGGGAGCTGTTTTTT.

This clonotype was observed many times. The V and J genes are TRBV6-1 and TRBJ2-7; the D is unclear. CDR3 size: 15 residues. Germline CDR1 is MNHNS and CDR2 is SASEGT. Trimming took 3 bases from V and 0 from J, leaving 12 bases between them. CDR3 nucleotide sequence: TGTGCCAGCAGTGAGGGAAACTTGATCTCCTACGAGCAGTACTTC. It is translated as CASSEGNLISYEQYF.

This clonotype was counted between two and nine times. The limits of the CDR3 on the DNA are not certain, so only TCRdb's listed CDR3 is given. V usage is TRBV28 and J usage is TRBJ2-4; the DNA was not compared with TRBD1, the D call given in the table. The length of the CDR3 is 13 amino acids, counting both ends. Germline lookup yields CDR1 MDHEN and CDR2 SYDVKM. The CDR3 here is CASSFGTGNIKYF.

This clonotype was detected many times. This chain uses TRBV30 with TRBJ2-7; a possible D gene is TRBD1 (7 bases). The CDR3 extends over 11 amino acids. CDR1 GTSNPN and CDR2 SVGIG come from the germline V gene (reference sequence). Between the trimmed V and J ends, which lost 5 bases and 9 bases, there was a span of 14 bases. The CDR3 reads CAWETGTVQYF. CDR3 nucleotides: TGTGCCTGGGAGACAGGGACTGTGCAGTACTTC.

At least ten counts were recorded for this clonotype. The rearrangement uses TRBV11-2 and TRBJ1-1; D gene uncertain. The germline CDR1 and CDR2 sequences are SGHAT and FQNNGV. The CDR3 has 14 residues. V lost 5 bases and J lost 4, with 14 bases in between. The CDR3 spells CASSPSVKGTEAFF. In DNA, the CDR3 is TGTGCCAGCAGCCCGTCCGTGAAGGGCACTGAAGCTTTCTTT.

This chain connects TRBV6-5 to TRBJ1-1; the D gene is possibly TRBD1 (5 bases). From germline, CDR1 is MNHEY and CDR2 SVGAGI. The V gene lost 2 bases and the J gene lost 7 bases, with 11 bases spanning the gap. This CDR3 comprises 13 residues. CDR3 amino acids: CASSYRDGLEAFF. The CDR3 coding sequence is TGTGCCAGCAGTTACCGGGACGGCCTTGAAGCTTTCTTT.